Reported below is one TCR beta chain. The antigen is undetermined. The data stem from a study of OX40 agonist ivuxolimab in advanced cancers. CDR3 size: 14 residues. Assay: immunoSEQ multiplex PCR; the TCRdb copy retains only in-frame clones and omits some. The data contain 80,000 or so clones, roughly 80% of them seen just once; the ten biggest clones take up around 1.8%. Patients with a history of autoimmune disease or on systemic immunosuppression were excluded. Broader study findings: Mean expanded clone counts were higher in CD8+ than CD4+ T cells.

This chain links TRBV21-1 with TRBJ1-6. TRBV21-1 is classified as a pseudogene. The clonotype was recovered from an adult with an advanced solid tumor such as melanoma, head and neck, liver or kidney cancer. The starting material was CD4+ or CD8+ T cells sorted from blood, obtained in a trial of the OX40 agonist ivuxolimab. CDR3 coding DNA: TGTGCCGGCTTTCCAGGACCGGGACGTCCACCCCTCCACTTT. This codes for CAGFPGPGRPPLHF.